Below, 18 T cell receptor beta chains from the same sample are listed, as sequenced in a study of blood T cell repertoires in COVID-19 (dated by TCRdb to 2019 to 2021). The library was prepared using the immunoSEQ multiplex PCR assay. What TCRdb holds here is the immuneACCESS table cut down to in-frame rearrangements. Part of the clones is not present; checked against another copy, under half of the missing clones reflect an unresolved V gene, and the others are unexplained. In all, the sample holds 290,000 or so clones, and approximately 80% of those were seen once. The ten largest clones add up to 4.5% to 6% of the sample. Sequencing used PBMCs or T cells enriched from blood (not recorded which). The receptors originated from a man in his forties who had been exposed to COVID-19.

The chain has TRBV5-1 and TRBJ2-7, with D unresolved. The CDR3 spans 13 residues. V lost 3 bases to trimming and J lost 4 bases, with 11 bases between them. Germline values: CDR1 SGHRS, CDR2 YFSETQ. The CDR3, as DNA: TGCGCCAGCAGCTACGTGATCAGTTACGAGCAGTACTTC. Its translation: CASSYVISYEQYF. Based on the CDR3 plus reference TRBV5-1 and TRBJ2-7, the full variable domain is KAGVTQTPRYLIKTRGQQVTLSCSPISGHRSVSWYQQTPGQGLQFLFEYFSETQRNKGNFPGRFSGRQFSNSRSEMNVSTLELGDSALYLCASSYVISYEQYFGPGTRLTVT.

The chain has TRBV2 and TRBJ1-2; the match to TRBD1 covers 9 bases. The CDR3 runs to 14 residues. J lost 4 bases, V lost 5 bases, and 5 bases had no gene match. The germline V gene has CDR1 SNHLY and CDR2 FYNNEI. The DNA of the CDR3 is TGTGCCAGCAGTCCAAGACAGGGGGTCTATGGCTACACCTTC. It specifies CASSPRQGVYGYTF.

Only a few counts were recorded for this clone. CDR3 in DNA: TGTGCCAGCAGTTCACGGGGGGCTCAGGCTGAAGCTTTCTTT. The encoded protein is CASSSRGAQAEAFF. The rearrangement links TRBV6-5 to TRBJ1-1; D is perhaps TRBD1 (6 bases). CDR3 length equals 14 residues. V was pared by 4 bases and J by 6 bases, with 15 bases between. Germline CDR1 and CDR2: MNHEY and SVGAGI.

This rearrangement joins TRBV6-5 to TRBJ2-1, with 7 bases aligning to TRBD2. Germline CDR1 MNHEY, CDR2 SVGAGI. The CDR3 length is 14 residues. The J segment lost 8 bases and the V segment lost 4 bases, leaving 8 bases of the junction unmatched. The chain's CDR3 is CASSFGGSPHEQFF. The CDR3 region has the DNA TGTGCCAGCAGTTTTGGCGGGAGCCCCCATGAGCAGTTCTTC.

V and J are TRBV2 and TRBJ2-7, with D perhaps matching TRBD1 (6 bases). This CDR3 has 15 amino acids. Germline V lookup: CDR1 SNHLY, CDR2 FYNNEI. Trimming removed 3 bases at V and 2 bases at J, with 14 bases between. The CDR3 is CASSESAGAPYEQYF. The DNA for the CDR3 is TGTGCCAGCAGTGAGTCAGCAGGGGCACCCTACGAGCAGTACTTC.

The chain employs TRBV28 and TRBJ2-7, with 11 bases fitting TRBD2. The CDR3 contains 17 residues. Germline-derived CDR1 and CDR2 are MDHEN and SYDVKM. The J segment lost 0 bases and the V segment lost 8 bases, leaving 12 bases of the junction unmatched. This chain's CDR3 is CASLGLADPRSSYEQYF. DNA for the CDR3: TGTGCCAGCTTGGGACTAGCGGACCCTAGGAGCTCCTACGAGCAGTACTTC.

The CDR3 protein is CASSIGTVDFSPLHF. As DNA, the CDR3 is TGTGCCAGCAGCATCGGGACAGTGGATTTTTCACCCCTCCACTTT. The V gene is TRBV5-5, the J gene TRBJ1-6, with TRBD1 matching 7 bases. This CDR3 region has 15 residues. With V trimmed by 4 bases and J by 9 bases, 10 bases remained unmatched. CDR1 is SGHKS and CDR2 is YYEKEE in the germline V gene (reference sequence).

This sequence joins TRBV10-3 and TRBJ2-1; TRBD2 matches 9 bases. V lost 6 bases to trimming and J lost 4 bases; unmatched junction nucleotides: 7. The CDR3 consists of 15 residues. The germline gives CDR1 ENHRY, CDR2 SYGVKD. The CDR3 DNA is TGTGCCATCAGGGAGGGACTAGCAGGTTACAATGAGCAGTTCTTC. Translating gives CAIREGLAGYNEQFF.

The table lists this clone with a count of one. Written as DNA, the CDR3 is TGTGCCAGCAGCGTAGGCGGATACTATAATTCACCCCTCCACTTT. Protein product: CASSVGGYYNSPLHF. The chain links TRBV9 to TRBJ1-6; D is unclear. The CDR3 sequence is 15 residues long. Trimming took 0 bases from V and 3 from J, leaving 7 bases between them. From germline, CDR1 is SGDLS and CDR2 YYNGEE.

The rearrangement links TRBV20-1 to TRBJ1-2; D gene uncertain. CDR1 is DFQATT and CDR2 is SNEGSKA in the germline V gene (reference sequence). There are 9 residues in the CDR3. The V end was cut by 8 bases, the J end by 4 bases, with 5 bases between. In DNA form, the CDR3 reads TGCAGTTCCCTCTATGGCTACACCTTC. It encodes CSSLYGYTF.

This chain connects TRBV28 to TRBJ1-6; TRBD1 might be the D (5 bases). From germline, CDR1 is MDHEN and CDR2 SYDVKM. Trimming removed 6 bases from V and 11 bases from J, with 17 bases in between. CDR3 size: 14 residues. In DNA form, the CDR3 reads TGTGCCAGCAGCCGCGGGGCCGAGGGTACACCCCTCCACTTT. Translation gives CASSRGAEGTPLHF. The whole variable domain, remainder taken from reference TRBV28 and TRBJ1-6, is DVKVTQSSRYLVKRTGEKVFLECVQDMDHENMFWYRQDPGLGLRLIYFSYDVKMKEKGDIPEGYSVSREKKERFSLILESASTNQTSMYLCASSRGAEGTPLHFGNGTRLTVT.

V gene TRBV7-9 combines with J gene TRBJ2-7; D is uncertain. This CDR3 contains 15 residues. Germline V gene data show CDR1 as SEHNR and CDR2 as FQNEAQ (reference sequence). V lost 5 bases, J lost 3 bases, and 17 bases lay in between. This CDR3 reads CASSPNSQRFYEQYF. CDR3 nucleotide sequence: TGTGCCAGCAGCCCCAACTCTCAGCGTTTCTACGAGCAGTACTTC.

The rearrangement links TRBV7-9 to TRBJ2-4; TRBD2 aligns across 12 bases. CDR1 and CDR2 from the germline V gene are SEHNR and FQNEAQ (reference sequence). Trimming removed 2 bases from V and 8 bases from J; junction bases left unmatched: 7. The CDR3 loop spans 16 amino acids. The CDR3 loop reads CASSLRSSGRGDIQYF. CDR3 coding DNA: TGTGCCAGCAGCTTACGATCTAGCGGGAGGGGAGACATTCAGTACTTC. Full variable domain (missing parts from reference TRBV7-9 and TRBJ2-4): DTGVSQNPRHKITKRGQNVTFRCDPISEHNRLYWYRQTLGQGPEFLTYFQNEAQLEKSRLLSDRFSAERPKGSFSTLEIQRTEQGDSAMYLCASSLRSSGRGDIQYFGAGTRLSVL.

The chain has TRBV3-1 (or the pseudogene TRBV3-2) and TRBJ2-1; the match to TRBD1 covers 9 bases. Germline CDR1 is LGHDT and CDR2 is YNNKEL (reference sequence). This CDR3 is 17 amino acids long. With V trimmed by 4 bases and J by 7 bases, 14 bases remained unmatched. The CDR3 DNA sequence: TGTGCCAGCAGCCGGACCCCGGGACAGGGAGGAAGGAATGAGCAGTTCTTC. As protein: CASSRTPGQGGRNEQFF.

The chain has TRBV30 and TRBJ1-1; D is ambiguous. V was cut by 0 bases and J by 8 bases, with 10 bases left in between. Per germline, CDR1 GTSNPN and CDR2 SVGIG (reference sequence). The CDR3 spans 12 residues. The CDR3 region is CAWSVLKREAFF. The CDR3 coding sequence is TGTGCCTGGAGTGTATTGAAGCGGGAAGCTTTCTTT.

This clone was counted only a few times. CDR3 in amino acids: CASSLTSGSLIVDNEQFF. The CDR3, as DNA: TGTGCCAGCAGTTTGACTAGCGGGAGTTTAATCGTCGACAATGAGCAGTTCTTC. The genes are TRBV27 and TRBJ2-1, with 12 bases lining up with TRBD2. The CDR3 totals 18 residues. Germline CDR1 MNHEY, CDR2 SMNVEV (reference sequence). V shed 3 bases and J 5 bases; nucleotides not matched to a gene: 11.

This sequence joins TRBV14 and TRBJ2-2, with a weak D call TRBD1 (5 bases). V was shortened by 1 base and J by 0 bases, with 9 bases between the two germline ends. The length of the CDR3 is 16 residues. Germline V gene sequence: CDR1 SGHDN, CDR2 FVKESK. This CDR3 is CASSQVWGTNTGELFF. CDR3 nucleotides: TGTGCCAGCAGCCAAGTCTGGGGCACGAACACCGGGGAGCTGTTTTTT.

This clone was detected once. Distinct nucleotide sequences in the sample also encode this CDR3. This sequence joins TRBV5-1 and TRBJ1-1, with a possible D match to TRBD1 (6 bases). CDR1 and CDR2 (germline): SGHRS, YFSETQ. V was cut by 4 bases and J by 2 bases, with 9 bases left in between. CDR3 size: 13 residues. CDR3 DNA: TGCGCCAGCAGCCTGGACAGAAACACTGAAGCTTTCTTT. Translated: CASSLDRNTEAFF.